This T cell receptor beta chain was captured by sequencing in a study of cytomegalovirus exposure and HLA in healthy donors. General study findings and limits: High specificity and sensitivity for cytomegalovirus status were reported for the classifier. Listed as cytomegalovirus-associated were around 160 TCR beta chains. Among TCR sequences, most were rare, though some public TCRs appeared in many donors.

The V gene lost 5 bases and the J gene lost 5 bases, with 13 bases spanning the gap. The CDR3 consists of 14 residues. Germline CDR1 SGHVS, CDR2 FQNEAQ. As concerns this clone: The antigen is not known.

It was the roughly 130-subject validation cohort, separate from the roughly 700-subject first cohort, to which the donors belonged. Clones were sequenced by immunoSEQ multiplex PCR, and TCRdb holds only the in-frame ones, with some missing. The repertoire includes about 140,000 clones, approximately 87% of them detected once, and less than 3% sits in the top ten. V and J are TRBV7-8 and TRBJ2-1, with D maybe TRBD2 (5 bases). The sequence came from a man aged 18 to 30 in good health and CMV-seronegative. Sample: PBMCs. The CDR3 loop is CASSPLRRDNEQFF. The DNA for the CDR3 is TGTGCCAGCAGCCCCCTGAGGCGGGACAATGAGCAGTTCTTC.